The following is a TCR beta chain sequence with its context. The data stem from a study of control samples from healthy donors and cancer patients. Libraries were prepared by immunoSEQ multiplex PCR; TCRdb keeps only in-frame clonotypes and omits some of them. This sample has approximately 82,000 clones, with more than 75% found just once. The V gene's germline CDR1 is MNHEY and CDR2 SMNVEV (reference sequence). Trimming left V 7 bases short and J 3 bases short, with 19 bases between. This CDR3 has 16 residues. Sequenced material: blood. The source of this sequence is a man in his fifties or sixties in good health. The V and J genes are TRBV27 and TRBJ1-5; the D gene is possibly TRBD1 (6 bases). DNA of the CDR3: TGTGCCAGCACCCCCCCCCAGGGGAGGATCAATCAGCCCCAGCATTTT. Protein: CASTPPQGRINQPQHF.